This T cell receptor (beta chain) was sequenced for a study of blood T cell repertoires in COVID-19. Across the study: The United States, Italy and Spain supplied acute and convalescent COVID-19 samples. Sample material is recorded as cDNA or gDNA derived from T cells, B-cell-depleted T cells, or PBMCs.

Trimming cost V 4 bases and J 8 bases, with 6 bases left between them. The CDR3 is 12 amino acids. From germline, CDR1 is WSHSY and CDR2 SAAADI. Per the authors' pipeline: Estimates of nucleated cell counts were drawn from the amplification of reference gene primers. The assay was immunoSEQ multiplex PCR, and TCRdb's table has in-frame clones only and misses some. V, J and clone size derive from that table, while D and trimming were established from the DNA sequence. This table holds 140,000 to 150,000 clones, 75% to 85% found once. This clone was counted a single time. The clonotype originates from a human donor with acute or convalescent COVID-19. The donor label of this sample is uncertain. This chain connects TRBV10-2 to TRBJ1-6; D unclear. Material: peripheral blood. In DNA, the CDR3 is TGCGCCAGCAGTGGAGTGGATTCACCCCTCCACTTT. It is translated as CASSGVDSPLHF.